Below, 27 T cell receptor beta chains from the same sample are listed, as sequenced in a study of molecular identifiers for immune sequencing clone quantification. One entry per CDR3 protein, called by TCRdb with MiXCR from the PCR reads. Counted here are some 650,000 distinct CDR3 sequences, 15% to 20% occurring once; the ten biggest clones make up roughly 0.85%. The sample taken for sequencing was naive CD8+ T cells from blood, with Jurkat cell RNA spiked in. Sample subset: FACS-sorted CD8+CD4-CCR7+CD45RA+ naive T cells. The receptors originated from a human donor in good health. Some libraries in this study had Jurkat cell RNA spiked in.

This clonotype has more than one count but fewer than ten. This may be a read error, as it is one base from a much larger clone. V is TRBV6-5 and J is TRBJ2-6; D may be TRBD1 (5 bases). CDR3 length: 18 residues. Germline V lookup: CDR1 MNHEY, CDR2 SVGAGI. CDR3 loop: CASSHSRGETSGANVLTF. CDR3 DNA sequence: TGTGCCAGCAGTCACTCAAGGGGCGAAACATCTGGGGCCAACGTCCTGACTTTC.

A note on this clonotype: Possible read error: a much larger clone is one base away. This chain joins TRBV20-1 and TRBJ2-7; D unresolved. The CDR3 contains 14 residues. Trimming took 3 bases from V and 2 from J, leaving 14 bases between them. Germline V gene data show CDR1 as DFQATT and CDR2 as SNEGSKA (reference sequence). The CDR3 sequence is CSASLPAATYEQYF. CDR3 nucleotides: TGCAGTGCTAGTCTTCCGGCGGCCACCTACGAGCAGTACTTC.

The CDR3 loop is CATHSGYSTDTQYF. CDR3 DNA: TGTGCCACCCACAGCGGTTATAGCACAGATACGCAGTATTTT. The chain carries TRBV19 and TRBJ2-3; tentative D call: TRBD2 (5 bases). The CDR3 is 14 residues long. Trimming left V 10 bases short and J 0 bases short, with 14 bases between. Germline V gene sequence: CDR1 LNHDA, CDR2 SQIVND (reference sequence).

Comments on this clonotype: At one boundary the junction diverges from the germline segment, which might be a read error. The V gene is TRBV7-2, the J gene TRBJ2-7; weak D call: TRBD2 (6 bases). The V gene's germline CDR1 is SGHTA and CDR2 FQGNSA. CDR3 length equals 13 residues. The CDR3 DNA sequence: TGTGCCGGCAGCTTCGGCGGGGCCTACGAGCAGTACTTC. Residues: CAGSFGGAYEQYF.

This clonotype was found once. One base away lies a much larger clone, so this may be a sequencing read error. The chain combines TRBV20-1 with TRBJ2-3, with 8 bases lining up with TRBD2. Germline CDR1 and CDR2: DFQATT and SNEGSKA (reference sequence). The V and J ends lost 3 bases and 2 bases, in that order; junction bases with no gene match: 19. The CDR3 loop spans 19 amino acids. The CDR3 coding sequence is TGCAGTGCTAGTGAGGCTAGCGGGTGGGCCGTATTATCCACAGATACGCAGTATTTT. Translating it yields CSASEASGWAVLSTDTQYF.

This clonotype was counted at least ten times. The chain couples TRBV12-3 or TRBV12-4 to TRBJ1-5, with unresolved D. V was cut by 5 bases and J by 9 bases, with 17 bases left in between. The CDR3 length is 14 residues. CDR3 coding DNA: TGTGCCAGCAGTCCTACCACCCAATTAGGGCCCCAGCATTTT. It encodes CASSPTTQLGPQHF.

As for this clonotype: This may be a read error: a much more frequent sequence differs by one nucleotide. V usage is TRBV12-3 or TRBV12-4 and J usage is TRBJ2-7; D possibly corresponds to TRBD2 (5 bases). The CDR3 is made up of 14 amino acids. The CDR3 spells CASRASGVSYEQCF. CDR3 bases: TGTGCCAGCAGGGCTTCCGGGGTTTCTTACGAGCAGTGCTTC.

This clonotype was detected only a few times. The chain couples TRBV11-2 to TRBJ1-1; the D gene is possibly TRBD1 (6 bases). The CDR3 spans 15 residues. CDR1 SGHAT and CDR2 FQNNGV come from the germline V gene. Trimming took off 5 bases at V and 3 bases at J, with 16 bases between the two ends. The CDR3 loop reads CASSKRQGYHTEAFF. The CDR3 DNA reads TGTGCCAGCAGCAAACGTCAGGGGTATCACACTGAAGCTTTCTTT.

The chain carries TRBV27 and TRBJ1-3; D call uncertain. Trimming removed 5 bases at V and 0 bases at J, with 11 bases between. The CDR3 consists of 15 residues. CDR1 is MNHEY, CDR2 SMNVEV, per germline (reference sequence). CDR3 sequence reads: CASSQYYLSGNTIYF. The CDR3 bases are TGTGCCAGCAGTCAGTATTACCTCTCTGGAAACACCATATATTTT.

The chain joins TRBV20-1 to TRBJ2-1, with a possible D match to TRBD1 (6 bases). V was trimmed by 8 bases and J by 6 bases, leaving 32 bases between them. Germline loops: CDR1 DFQATT, CDR2 SNEGSKA (reference sequence). The CDR3 length is 18 residues. CDR3 coding DNA: TGCAGTACTCTCCGGGCAGGGGTAATTGGGACGACCCCCAATGAGCAGTTCTTC. This translates into CSTLRAGVIGTTPNEQFF.

This clonotype was observed at least ten times. The chain employs TRBV20-1 and TRBJ2-3; 7 bases align to TRBD2. CDR3 size: 16 residues. With 0 bases clipped from V and 4 bases from J, the junction kept 10 bases outside the gene matches. The germline V gene has CDR1 DFQATT and CDR2 SNEGSKA (reference sequence). The CDR3 DNA reads TGCAGTGCTAGAGATCTAGGACTAGGATCCCCAGATACGCAGTATTTT. Translation gives CSARDLGLGSPDTQYF.

This clonotype was seen a single time. The junction departs from germline at one end; a sequencing error may be responsible. The chain carries TRBV27 and TRBJ2-7, with 8 bases aligning to TRBD1. The CDR3 is 15 amino acids. CDR1 and CDR2 (germline): MNHEY, SMNVEV (reference sequence). CDR3 coding DNA: TGTGCCAGCAGCGTAGACAGGGGTCCCCTTTACGAGCAGCACTTC. Translation: CASSVDRGPLYEQHF.

This clonotype was found many times. The chain couples TRBV7-9 to TRBJ1-1, with no clear D. CDR1 and CDR2 (germline): SEHNR, FQNEAQ (reference sequence). This CDR3 comprises 12 residues. Trimming left V 0 bases short and J 7 bases short, with 6 bases between. This CDR3 reads CASSLAVDEAFF. CDR3 nucleotides: TGTGCCAGCAGCTTAGCGGTGGATGAAGCTTTCTTT.

This clonotype occurred many times. DNA of the CDR3: TGTGCCAGCCGTCCGGGCTGGGATAATGAAAAACTGTTTTTT. It translates to CASRPGWDNEKLFF. The rearrangement uses TRBV7-9 and TRBJ1-4; unclear D gene. The CDR3 is made up of 14 amino acids. Trimming left V 8 bases short and J 4 bases short, with 14 bases between. Germline V gives CDR1 SEHNR, CDR2 FQNEAQ (reference sequence).

This clonotype was recorded many times. This chain joins TRBV13 and TRBJ2-7, with D hard to call. Per germline, CDR1 PRHDT and CDR2 FYEKMQ (reference sequence). The germline V and J ends were trimmed by 5 bases and 1 base, with 15 bases remaining between them. The CDR3 is made up of 15 amino acids. In DNA form, the CDR3 reads TGTGCCAGCAGCCTACCCGGCAGTAAATCCTACGAGCAGTACTTC. This codes for CASSLPGSKSYEQYF.

This clonotype was seen at least ten times. Written as DNA, the CDR3 is TGTGCCAGCAGCTTAGAGAGGCTCGGGATGGAGACCCAGTACTTC. It is translated as CASSLERLGMETQYF. V and J are TRBV7-6 and TRBJ2-5; possibly TRBD2 for D (5 bases). CDR3 length: 15 residues. V lost 1 base to trimming and J lost 5 bases, with 14 bases between them. Germline V CDR1 and CDR2: SGHVS, FNYEAQ.

In this sample, this clonotype turned up many times. This chain links TRBV4-3 with TRBJ2-3; TRBD1 is a possible D gene (6 bases). Germline V CDR1 and CDR2: LGHNA, YSLEER. V lost 3 bases and J 6 bases, leaving 7 bases between the germline ends. The length of the CDR3 is 12 residues. This CDR3 reads CASSHTGDTQYF. The CDR3 coding sequence is TGCGCCAGCAGCCATACAGGGGATACGCAGTATTTT.

This clonotype was picked up many times. This rearrangement joins TRBV13 to TRBJ2-3, with 8 bases that match TRBD1. The CDR3 is 15 amino acids. Trimming took 1 base from V and 5 from J; bases not matched to a gene: 5. The V gene's germline CDR1 is PRHDT and CDR2 FYEKMQ (reference sequence). The CDR3 DNA follows: TGTGCCAGCAGCTTAGACAGGGGGTCAGGAGATACGCAGTATTTT. It encodes CASSLDRGSGDTQYF.

The CDR3 DNA is TGCAGTGCTAGAGGGGGACTAGCGGGGGCAGTGACCCAGTACTTC. As protein: CSARGGLAGAVTQYF. The J gene is TRBJ2-5, the V gene TRBV20-1; 14 bases map to TRBD2. This CDR3 contains 15 residues. The V segment lost 1 base and the J segment 7 bases; nucleotides outside the gene matches: 5. Germline assignment: CDR1 DFQATT and CDR2 SNEGSKA (reference sequence).

This clonotype was observed at least ten times. The J gene is TRBJ2-1, the V gene TRBV19; D ambiguous. CDR1 is LNHDA, CDR2 SQIVND, per germline (reference sequence). V lost 3 bases and J lost 9, with 15 bases in between. This CDR3 comprises 14 residues. The CDR3 spells CASSISSGRSEQFF. For the CDR3, the DNA is TGTGCCAGTAGTATCTCCTCTGGTCGCAGTGAGCAGTTCTTC. The full variable domain, with the rest looked up from reference TRBV19 and TRBJ2-1, is DGGITQSPKYLFRKEGQNVTLSCEQNLNHDAMYWYRQDPGQGLRLIYYSQIVNDFQKGDIAEGYSVSREKKESFPLTVTSAQKNPTAFYLCASSISSGRSEQFFGPGTRLTVL.

Concerning this clonotype: A much larger clone differs from this one at a single base, so this may be a read error. V is TRBV25-1 and J is TRBJ1-1; D gene unclear. From germline, CDR1 is MGHDK and CDR2 SYGVNS. The CDR3 covers 17 residues. For the CDR3, the DNA is TGTGCCAACAGTGATAGTATTGCGCGCCTTAAAGGAACTGAAGCTTTCTTT. Translating it yields CANSDSIARLKGTEAFF.

As to this clonotype: A much larger clone lies one base from this, so it may be a read error. The V gene is TRBV9, the J gene TRBJ2-3; 13 nucleotides line up with TRBD2. Germline CDR1 reads SGDLS; CDR2 reads YYNGEE. The CDR3 has 20 residues. In DNA, the CDR3 is TGTGCCAGCGGCGTAGAGCTCGGACTAGCGGGGGCCATTAGCACAGATACGCAGTATTTT. Its translation is CASGVELGLAGAISTDTQYF.

Remarks on this clonotype: A single base separates this from a much larger clone, so it may be a read error. The chain recombines TRBV4-1 with TRBJ1-1; no clear D gene. This CDR3 has 11 amino acids. Germline V gene lookup returns CDR1 MGHRA and CDR2 YSYEKL. The CDR3 bases are TGCGCCAGCAGTTCAGCTAGTGAAGCTCTCTTT. It is translated as CASSSASEALF.

This clonotype came up many times. This sequence joins TRBV6-2 or TRBV6-3 and TRBJ2-4, with D possibly being TRBD1 (8 bases). Trimming removed 0 bases at V and 3 bases at J, with 12 bases between. The V gene's germline CDR1 is MNHEY and CDR2 SVGEGT. The CDR3 extends over 16 amino acids. DNA of the CDR3: TGTGCCAGCAGTTACTCGACAGGGGAGGGCAAAAACATTCAGTACTTC. This translates into CASSYSTGEGKNIQYF.

Regarding this clonotype: Just one base apart from a much larger clone, this may be a read error. V is TRBV4-1 and J is TRBJ2-5; D might be TRBD2 (7 bases). CDR1 and CDR2 (germline): MGHRA, YSYEKL. CDR3 length equals 16 residues. With 3 bases removed from V and 3 bases from J, the gap between germline ends came to 17 bases. In DNA, the CDR3 is TGCGCCAGCAGCCAGAGTTGGGGGGGGCCCAAAGAGACCCAGTACTTC. Translating gives CASSQSWGGPKETQYF.

This clonotype was found many times. This chain uses TRBV2 with TRBJ1-2, with D hard to call. V lost 3 bases and J lost 6, with 14 bases in between. Germline V gives CDR1 SNHLY, CDR2 FYNNEI. The CDR3 is made up of 14 amino acids. CDR3 bases: TGTGCCAGCAGTGAGTGGACCCAACGAGATGGCTACACCTTC. Protein: CASSEWTQRDGYTF. Combining the CDR3 with reference TRBV2 and TRBJ1-2 gives the whole variable domain EPEVTQTPSHQVTQMGQEVILRCVPISNHLYFYWYRQILGQKVEFLVSFYNNEISEKSEIFDDQFSVERPDGSNFTLKIRSTKLEDSAMYFCASSEWTQRDGYTFGSGTRLTVV.

Points on this clonotype: Since a much larger clone is just one base distant, this may be a read error. J is TRBJ2-7 and V is TRBV2, with 7 bases that match TRBD1. The germline V gene has CDR1 SNHLY and CDR2 FYNNEI. The CDR3 has 15 amino acids. Unmatched junction bases numbered 16, after V lost 8 bases and J lost 6 bases. The CDR3 DNA reads as TGTGCCAGCGGTTTTTTGGGGACAGAGACTTCCGAGCAGTACTTC. Amino acid sequence: CASGFLGTETSEQYF.